This TCR beta chain was documented in a study of T cells in Graves' hyperthyroidism and ophthalmopathy. General study points: Blood samples included most of the expanded thyroid clonotypes exceeding 0.001.

Germline assignment: CDR1 SGHTA and CDR2 FQGTGA. The CDR3 has 12 residues. The TCR beta CDR3 regions underwent amplification using RNA transcripts as the source. Carried out on the TCR CDR3, a first-round RT-PCR used the HTBI primer set. TCRdb reprocessed the multiplex PCR reads with MiXCR, giving one entry per CDR3 protein. The repertoire has more than 300,000 distinct CDR3 sequences, less than 15% of them found once; the top ten carry roughly 9.2%. This clonotype showed up just a few times. Its antigen remains unknown. The junction departs from germline at one end; a sequencing error may be responsible. The patients, who ranged from 18 to 65 in age, presented with newly diagnosed hyperthyroidism lasting under 2 months. Pregnant or lactating patients were excluded, as were those with uncontrolled infection or other autoimmune disease. Diagnosing involved the use of clinical symptoms, serum thyroxine and TRAb, thyroid ultrasound and orbital computed tomography.

V gene TRBV7-3 combines with J gene TRBJ2-1; D gene unclear. This TCR was recovered from a woman aged 18-29 years with Graves' hyperthyroidism. The specimen sequenced was blood. CDR3 bases: TGTGCCAGCAGCTTAGGGTACAATGGGCAGTTCTTC. Encoded protein: CASSLGYNGQFF.